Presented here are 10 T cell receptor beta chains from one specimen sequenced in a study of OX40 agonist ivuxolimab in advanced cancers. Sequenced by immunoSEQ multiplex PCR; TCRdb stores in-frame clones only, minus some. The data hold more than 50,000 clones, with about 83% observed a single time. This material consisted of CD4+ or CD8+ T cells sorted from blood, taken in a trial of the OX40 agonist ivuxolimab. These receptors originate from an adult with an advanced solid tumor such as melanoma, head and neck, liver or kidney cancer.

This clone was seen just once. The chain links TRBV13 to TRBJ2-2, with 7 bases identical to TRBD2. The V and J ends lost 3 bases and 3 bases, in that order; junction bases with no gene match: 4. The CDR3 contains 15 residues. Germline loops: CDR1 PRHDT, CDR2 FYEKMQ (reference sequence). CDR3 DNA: TGTGCCAGCAGCTTGGGGAGGGGAGACACCGGGGAGCTGTTTTTT. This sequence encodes CASSLGRGDTGELFF.

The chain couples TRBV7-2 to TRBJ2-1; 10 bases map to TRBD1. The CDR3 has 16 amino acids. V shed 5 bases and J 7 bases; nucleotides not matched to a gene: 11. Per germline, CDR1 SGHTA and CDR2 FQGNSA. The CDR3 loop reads CASSLRGTGVRNEQFF. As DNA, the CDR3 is TGTGCCAGCAGCCTTAGGGGGACAGGGGTAAGGAATGAGCAGTTCTTC.

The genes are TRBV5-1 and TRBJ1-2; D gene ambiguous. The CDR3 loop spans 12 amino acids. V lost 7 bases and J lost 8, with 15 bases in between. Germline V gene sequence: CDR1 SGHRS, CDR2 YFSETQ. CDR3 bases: TGCGCCAGCCCGGGCAGCAATGGGGGCTACACCTTC. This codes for CASPGSNGGYTF. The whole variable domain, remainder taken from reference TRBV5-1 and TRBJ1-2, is KAGVTQTPRYLIKTRGQQVTLSCSPISGHRSVSWYQQTPGQGLQFLFEYFSETQRNKGNFPGRFSGRQFSNSRSEMNVSTLELGDSALYLCASPGSNGGYTFGSGTRLTVV.

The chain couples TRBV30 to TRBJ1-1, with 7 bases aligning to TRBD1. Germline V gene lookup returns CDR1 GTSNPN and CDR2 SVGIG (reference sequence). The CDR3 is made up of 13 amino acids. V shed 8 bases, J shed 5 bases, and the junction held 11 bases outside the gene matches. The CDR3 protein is CAQQGGVRTEAFF. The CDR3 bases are TGTGCCCAGCAGGGGGGCGTCCGAACTGAAGCTTTCTTT.

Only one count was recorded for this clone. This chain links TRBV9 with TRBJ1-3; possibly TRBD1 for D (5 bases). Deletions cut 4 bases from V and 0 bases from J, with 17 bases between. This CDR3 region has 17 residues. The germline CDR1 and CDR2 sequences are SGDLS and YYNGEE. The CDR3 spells CASSSDGDFFSGNTIYF. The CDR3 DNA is TGTGCCAGCAGCTCAGACGGGGACTTCTTCTCTGGAAACACCATATATTTT.

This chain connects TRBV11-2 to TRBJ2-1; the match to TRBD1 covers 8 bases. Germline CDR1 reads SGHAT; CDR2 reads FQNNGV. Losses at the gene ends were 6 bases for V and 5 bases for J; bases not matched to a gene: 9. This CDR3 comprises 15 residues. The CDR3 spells CASSSYRGANNEQFF. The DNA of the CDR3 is TGTGCCAGCAGTTCTTACAGGGGGGCGAACAATGAGCAGTTCTTC.

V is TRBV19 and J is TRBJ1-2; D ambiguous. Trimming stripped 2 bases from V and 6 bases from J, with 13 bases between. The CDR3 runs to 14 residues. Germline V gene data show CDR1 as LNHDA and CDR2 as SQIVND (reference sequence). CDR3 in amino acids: CASSIMRARDGYTF. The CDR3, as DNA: TGTGCCAGTAGTATAATGAGGGCCCGGGATGGCTACACCTTC.

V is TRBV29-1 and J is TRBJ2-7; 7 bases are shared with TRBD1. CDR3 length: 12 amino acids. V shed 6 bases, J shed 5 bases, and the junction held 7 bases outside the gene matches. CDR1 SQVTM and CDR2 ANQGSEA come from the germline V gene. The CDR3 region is CSVATGAHEQYF. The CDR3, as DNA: TGCAGCGTCGCAACAGGGGCCCACGAGCAGTACTTC.

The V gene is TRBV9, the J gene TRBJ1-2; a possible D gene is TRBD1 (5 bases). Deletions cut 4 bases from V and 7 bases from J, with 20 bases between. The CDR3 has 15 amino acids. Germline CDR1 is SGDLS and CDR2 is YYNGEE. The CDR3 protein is CASSPSGGVPGGYTF. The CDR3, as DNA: TGTGCCAGCAGCCCTTCCGGAGGGGTTCCGGGTGGCTACACCTTC.

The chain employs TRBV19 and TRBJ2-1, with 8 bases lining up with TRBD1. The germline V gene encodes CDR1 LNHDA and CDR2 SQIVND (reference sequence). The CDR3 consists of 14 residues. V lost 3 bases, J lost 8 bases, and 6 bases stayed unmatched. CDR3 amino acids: CASSMDREADEQFF. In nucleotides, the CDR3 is TGTGCCAGTAGTATGGACAGGGAGGCGGATGAGCAGTTCTTC.